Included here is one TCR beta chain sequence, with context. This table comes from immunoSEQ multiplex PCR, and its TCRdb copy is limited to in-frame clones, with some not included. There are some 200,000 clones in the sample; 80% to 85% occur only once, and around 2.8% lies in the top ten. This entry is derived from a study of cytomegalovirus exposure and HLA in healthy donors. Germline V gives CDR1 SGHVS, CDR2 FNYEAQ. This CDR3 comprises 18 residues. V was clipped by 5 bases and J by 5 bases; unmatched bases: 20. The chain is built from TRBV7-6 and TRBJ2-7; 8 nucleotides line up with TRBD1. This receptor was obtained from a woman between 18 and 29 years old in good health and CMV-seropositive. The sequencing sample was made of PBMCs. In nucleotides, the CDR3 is TGTGCCAGCAGCCGCCTAGGTAGTCCCCGGACAGGGTGGGACGAGCAGTACTTC. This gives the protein CASSRLGSPRTGWDEQYF.